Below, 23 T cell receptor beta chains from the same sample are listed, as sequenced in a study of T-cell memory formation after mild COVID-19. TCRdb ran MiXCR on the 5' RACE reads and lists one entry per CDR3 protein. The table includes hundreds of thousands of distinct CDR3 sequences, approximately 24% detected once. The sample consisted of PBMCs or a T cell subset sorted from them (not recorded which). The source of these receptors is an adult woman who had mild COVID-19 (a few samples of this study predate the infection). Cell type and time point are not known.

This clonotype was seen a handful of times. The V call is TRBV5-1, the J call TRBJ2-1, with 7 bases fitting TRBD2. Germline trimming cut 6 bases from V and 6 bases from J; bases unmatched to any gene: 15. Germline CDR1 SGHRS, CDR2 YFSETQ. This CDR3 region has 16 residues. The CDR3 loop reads CASMGGGANGPNEQFF. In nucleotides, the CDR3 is TGCGCCAGCATGGGGGGAGGGGCGAACGGACCCAATGAGCAGTTCTTC.

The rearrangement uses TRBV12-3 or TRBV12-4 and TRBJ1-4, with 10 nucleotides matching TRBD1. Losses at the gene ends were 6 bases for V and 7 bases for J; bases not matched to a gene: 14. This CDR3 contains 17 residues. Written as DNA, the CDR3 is TGTGCCAGCAGCCTGGACAGGGGGTATATAGCAGGTGAAAAACTGTTTTTT. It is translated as CASSLDRGYIAGEKLFF.

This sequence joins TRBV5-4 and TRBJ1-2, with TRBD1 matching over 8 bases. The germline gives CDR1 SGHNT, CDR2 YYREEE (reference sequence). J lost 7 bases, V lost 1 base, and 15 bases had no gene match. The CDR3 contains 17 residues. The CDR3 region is CASSLPQGARGRGGYTF. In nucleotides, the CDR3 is TGTGCCAGCAGCTTGCCCCAAGGGGCCAGGGGGCGCGGTGGCTACACCTTC.

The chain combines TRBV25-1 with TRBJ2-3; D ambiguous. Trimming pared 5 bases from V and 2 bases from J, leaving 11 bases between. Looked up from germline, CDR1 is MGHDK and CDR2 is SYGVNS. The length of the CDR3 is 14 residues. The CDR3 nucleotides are TGTGCCAGCAGTCGAGTAGGCGTCACAGATACGCAGTATTTT. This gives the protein CASSRVGVTDTQYF.

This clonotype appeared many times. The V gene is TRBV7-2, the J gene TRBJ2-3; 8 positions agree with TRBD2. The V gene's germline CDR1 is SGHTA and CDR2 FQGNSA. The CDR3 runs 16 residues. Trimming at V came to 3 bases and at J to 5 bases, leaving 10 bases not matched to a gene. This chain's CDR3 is CASSLELAVGGDTQYF. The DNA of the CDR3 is TGTGCCAGCAGCTTGGAACTAGCGGTGGGGGGAGATACGCAGTATTTT.

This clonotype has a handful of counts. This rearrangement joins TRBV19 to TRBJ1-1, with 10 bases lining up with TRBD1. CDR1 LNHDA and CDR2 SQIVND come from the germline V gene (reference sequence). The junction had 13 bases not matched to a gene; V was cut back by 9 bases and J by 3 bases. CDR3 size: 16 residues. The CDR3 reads CASLRQGAGVDTEAFF. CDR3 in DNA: TGTGCCAGCCTCCGACAGGGGGCAGGGGTGGACACTGAAGCTTTCTTT.

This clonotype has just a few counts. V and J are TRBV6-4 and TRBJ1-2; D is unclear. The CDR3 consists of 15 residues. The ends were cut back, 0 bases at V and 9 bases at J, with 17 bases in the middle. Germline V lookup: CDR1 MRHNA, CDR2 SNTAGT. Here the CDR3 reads CASSDSRGGGSSYTF. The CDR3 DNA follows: TGTGCCAGCAGTGACTCACGGGGTGGAGGATCGAGCTACACCTTC.

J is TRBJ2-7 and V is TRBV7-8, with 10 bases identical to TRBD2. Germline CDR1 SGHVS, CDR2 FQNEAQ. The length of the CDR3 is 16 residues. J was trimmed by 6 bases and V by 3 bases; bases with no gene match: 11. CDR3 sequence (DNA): TGTGCCAGCAGCTTCCAACTAGCGGGAATCCTAGCCGAGCAGTACTTC. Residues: CASSFQLAGILAEQYF.

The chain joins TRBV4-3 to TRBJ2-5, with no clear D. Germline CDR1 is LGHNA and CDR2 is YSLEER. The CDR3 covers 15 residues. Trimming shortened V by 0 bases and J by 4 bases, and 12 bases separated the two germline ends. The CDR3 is CASSQEWSSRETQYF. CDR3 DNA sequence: TGCGCCAGCAGCCAAGAGTGGAGTTCTAGAGAGACCCAGTACTTC.

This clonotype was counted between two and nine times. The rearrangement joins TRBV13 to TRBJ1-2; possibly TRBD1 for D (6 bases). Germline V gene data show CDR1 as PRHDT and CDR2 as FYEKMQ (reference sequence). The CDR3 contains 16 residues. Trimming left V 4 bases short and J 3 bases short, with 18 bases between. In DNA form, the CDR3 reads TGTGCCAGCAGCTCCCCGACGGACAGCGCCCACTATGGCTACACCTTC. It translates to CASSSPTDSAHYGYTF.

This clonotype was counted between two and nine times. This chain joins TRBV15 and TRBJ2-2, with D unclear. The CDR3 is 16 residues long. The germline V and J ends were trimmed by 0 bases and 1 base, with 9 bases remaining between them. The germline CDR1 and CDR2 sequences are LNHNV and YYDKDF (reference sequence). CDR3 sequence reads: CATSRDRPLNTGELFF. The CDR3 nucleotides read TGTGCCACCAGCAGAGATCGCCCGTTGAACACCGGGGAGCTGTTTTTT.

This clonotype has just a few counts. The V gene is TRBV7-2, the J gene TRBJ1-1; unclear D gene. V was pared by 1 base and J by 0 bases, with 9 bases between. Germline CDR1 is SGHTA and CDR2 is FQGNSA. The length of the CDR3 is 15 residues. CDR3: CASSLGRQLNTEAFF. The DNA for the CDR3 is TGTGCCAGCAGCTTAGGTCGGCAGTTGAACACTGAAGCTTTCTTT.

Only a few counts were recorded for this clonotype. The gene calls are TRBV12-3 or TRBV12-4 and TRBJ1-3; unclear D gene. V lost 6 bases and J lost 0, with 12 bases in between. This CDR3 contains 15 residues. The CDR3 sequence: CASSPILPSGNTIYF. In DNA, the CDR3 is TGTGCCAGCAGCCCAATCCTCCCCTCTGGAAACACCATATATTTT.

The CDR3 bases are TGTGCCAGCAGTGAATCTTGGTGGCCGTCGAGCAATCAGCCCCAGCATTTT. Translation gives CASSESWWPSSNQPQHF. The chain combines TRBV2 with TRBJ1-5, with D unresolved. Trimming pared 2 bases from V and 1 base from J, leaving 15 bases between. The V gene's germline CDR1 is SNHLY and CDR2 FYNNEI. There are 17 residues in the CDR3.

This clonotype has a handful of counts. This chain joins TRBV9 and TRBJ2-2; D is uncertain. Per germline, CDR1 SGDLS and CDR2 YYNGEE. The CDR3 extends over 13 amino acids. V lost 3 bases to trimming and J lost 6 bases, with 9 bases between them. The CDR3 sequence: CASSAFSPGELFF. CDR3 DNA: TGTGCCAGCAGCGCCTTTAGCCCCGGGGAGCTGTTTTTT.

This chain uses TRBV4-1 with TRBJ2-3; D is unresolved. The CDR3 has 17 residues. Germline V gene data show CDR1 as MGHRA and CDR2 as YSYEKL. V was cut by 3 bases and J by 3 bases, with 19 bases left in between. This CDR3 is CASSHPVLGPRTDTQYF. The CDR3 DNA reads TGCGCCAGCAGCCACCCCGTCTTAGGCCCGCGGACAGATACGCAGTATTTT.

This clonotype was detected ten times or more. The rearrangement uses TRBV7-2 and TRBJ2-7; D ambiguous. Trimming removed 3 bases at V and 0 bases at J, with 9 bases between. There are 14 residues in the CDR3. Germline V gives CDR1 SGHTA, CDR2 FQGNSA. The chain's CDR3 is CASSFDPDSYEQYF. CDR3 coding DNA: TGTGCCAGCAGCTTCGATCCGGACTCCTACGAGCAGTACTTC.

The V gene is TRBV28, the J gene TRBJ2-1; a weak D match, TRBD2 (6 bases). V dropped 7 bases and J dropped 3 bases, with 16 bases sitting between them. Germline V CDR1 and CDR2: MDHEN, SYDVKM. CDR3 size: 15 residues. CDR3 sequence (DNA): TGTGCCAGCACCCCGGGGGAGGACCACTACAATGAGCAGTTCTTC. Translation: CASTPGEDHYNEQFF.

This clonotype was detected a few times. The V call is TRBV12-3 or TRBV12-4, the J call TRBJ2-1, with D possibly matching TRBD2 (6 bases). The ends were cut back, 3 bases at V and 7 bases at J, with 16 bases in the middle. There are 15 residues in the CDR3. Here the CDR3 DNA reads TGTGCCAGCAGTTTGGGGCGGGGATCAGTAAATGAGCAGTTCTTC. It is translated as CASSLGRGSVNEQFF.

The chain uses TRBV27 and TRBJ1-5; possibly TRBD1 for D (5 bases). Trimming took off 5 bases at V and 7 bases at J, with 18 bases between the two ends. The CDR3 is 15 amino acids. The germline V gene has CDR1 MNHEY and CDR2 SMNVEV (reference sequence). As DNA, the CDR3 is TGTGCCAGCAGTCCTAAAGGCAGGGAGGGCCAGCCCCAGCATTTT. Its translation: CASSPKGREGQPQHF.

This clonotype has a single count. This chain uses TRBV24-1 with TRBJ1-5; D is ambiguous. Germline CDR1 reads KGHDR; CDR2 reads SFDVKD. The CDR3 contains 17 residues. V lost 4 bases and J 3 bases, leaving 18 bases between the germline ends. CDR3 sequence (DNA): TGTGCCACCAGTGAGACTACTGGCAATTGGGCCAATCAGCCCCAGCATTTT. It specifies CATSETTGNWANQPQHF.

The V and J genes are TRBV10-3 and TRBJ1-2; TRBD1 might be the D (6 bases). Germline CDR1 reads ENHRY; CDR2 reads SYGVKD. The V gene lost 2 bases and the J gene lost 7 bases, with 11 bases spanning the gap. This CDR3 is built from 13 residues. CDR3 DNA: TGTGCCATCAGTGAGGGAGGGACATTTGGCTACACCTTC. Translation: CAISEGGTFGYTF.

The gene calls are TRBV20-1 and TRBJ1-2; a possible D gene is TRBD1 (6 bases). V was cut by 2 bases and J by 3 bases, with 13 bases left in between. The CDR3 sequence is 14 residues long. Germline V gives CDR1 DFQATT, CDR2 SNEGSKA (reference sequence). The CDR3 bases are TGCAGTGCTAGACGACAGGAGACCTACTATGGCTACACCTTC. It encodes CSARRQETYYGYTF.